Shown below are 7 T cell receptor beta chains from a single sample sequenced in a study of blood T cell repertoires in COVID-19. TCRdb keeps only in-frame clones here, not all; method: immunoSEQ multiplex PCR. The sample carries about 190,000 clones, 65% to 85% recorded once. The sequenced sample consisted of peripheral blood. Receptor source: a man aged 50 to 59 with active or convalescent COVID-19.

This clone was found once. The chain carries TRBV7-2 and TRBJ2-5; D ambiguous. CDR1 is SGHTA, CDR2 FQGNSA, per germline. The V gene lost 5 bases and the J gene lost 5 bases, with 9 bases spanning the gap. CDR3 length: 12 residues. The CDR3 loop reads CASSPSAETQYF. CDR3 in DNA: TGTGCCAGCAGCCCATCAGCGGAGACCCAGTACTTC. Filled out from reference TRBV7-2 and TRBJ2-5, the complete variable domain reads GAGVSQSPSNKVTEKGKDVELRCDPISGHTALYWYRQSLGQGLEFLIYFQGNSAPDKSGLPSDRFSAERTGGSVSTLTIQRTQQEDSAVYLCASSPSAETQYFGPGTRLLVL.

The chain couples TRBV4-2 to TRBJ2-1; 11 bases match TRBD2. Germline assignment: CDR1 LGHNA and CDR2 YNFKEQ. The CDR3 runs 16 residues. V lost 3 bases and J lost 7; bases outside the gene matches: 8. CDR3 nucleotides: TGTGCCAGCAGCCAGCTACTAGCGGGAGAAGCGAATGAGCAGTTCTTC. It specifies CASSQLLAGEANEQFF.

The chain joins TRBV6-6 to TRBJ2-2; 11 positions match TRBD2. Germline V gives CDR1 MNHNY, CDR2 SVGAGI (reference sequence). With V trimmed by 6 bases and J by 1 base, 10 bases remained unmatched. CDR3 length equals 18 residues. The CDR3 nucleotides read TGTGCCAGCAGCCGAACCGGACTAGCGGGCATGAACACCGGGGAGCTGTTTTTT. It codes for CASSRTGLAGMNTGELFF.

The CDR3 protein is CASTNGGARVETQYF. CDR3 DNA sequence: TGTGCCAGCACAAACGGAGGGGCCCGTGTGGAGACCCAGTACTTC. V gene TRBV6-5 combines with J gene TRBJ2-5, with a possible D match to TRBD2 (6 bases). Between the trimmed V and J ends, which lost 7 bases and 5 bases, there was a span of 20 bases. The germline V gene has CDR1 MNHEY and CDR2 SVGAGI. CDR3 size: 15 residues.

This clone has just a few counts. For the CDR3, the DNA is TGTGCCAGCAGTGGCGGACTAGCGGAGCCCTACGAGCAGTACTTC. Its protein is CASSGGLAEPYEQYF. The rearrangement uses TRBV25-1 and TRBJ2-7; TRBD2 aligns across 10 bases. The CDR3 length is 15 residues. Germline V gene data show CDR1 as MGHDK and CDR2 as SYGVNS. The V gene end was trimmed by 4 bases and the J gene end by 2 bases; junction bases not matched to a gene: 5.

This sequence joins TRBV7-3 and TRBJ2-7; D might be TRBD1 (6 bases). CDR3 size: 14 residues. Germline CDR1 and CDR2: SGHTA and FQGTGA. V shed 5 bases and J shed 6 bases, with 17 bases lying between them. CDR3 amino acids: CASSLGSQGGEQYF. The CDR3 DNA sequence: TGTGCCAGCAGCCTTGGGTCCCAAGGGGGCGAGCAGTACTTC.

The chain links TRBV30 to TRBJ2-7; the D is unclear. Per germline, CDR1 GTSNPN and CDR2 SVGIG (reference sequence). The CDR3 length is 15 residues. The V and J ends lost 0 bases and 0 bases respectively, with 12 bases between them. The CDR3 DNA reads TGTGCCTGGAGTGTGGGCCGTTTGGTCTCCTACGAGCAGTACTTC. It translates to CAWSVGRLVSYEQYF.